One and the same sample provided the 20 T cell receptor beta chains below, sequenced in a study of cytomegalovirus exposure and HLA in healthy donors. PCR employed 60 Vbeta and 13 Jbeta primers. Only in-frame clones appear in the TCRdb table, and some are missing; sequencing was by immunoSEQ multiplex PCR. This repertoire shows around 150,000 clones, around 77% found once; its top ten account for approximately 2%. The sequenced material came from PBMCs. Receptors were obtained from a man aged 25 to 40 in good health and CMV-seronegative.

The chain employs TRBV5-5 and TRBJ1-5; D remains ambiguous. V gave up 4 bases and J gave up 9 bases, with 20 bases separating them. The CDR3 is 15 residues long. CDR1 and CDR2 from the germline V gene are SGHKS and YYEKEE (reference sequence). CDR3 sequence reads: CASSPEGGILTPQHF. The CDR3, as DNA: TGTGCCAGCAGCCCTGAGGGTGGGATCTTGACGCCCCAGCATTTT.

The chain employs TRBV19 and TRBJ1-5; D unclear. Per germline, CDR1 LNHDA and CDR2 SQIVND (reference sequence). CDR3 length equals 11 residues. V was cut by 3 bases and J by 13 bases, with 10 bases left in between. CDR3 bases: TGTGCCAGTAGTATCGCGTCCCGACAGCATTTT. This sequence encodes CASSIASRQHF.

The chain recombines TRBV4-1 with TRBJ1-5; 8 positions agree with TRBD1. CDR1 is MGHRA and CDR2 is YSYEKL in the germline V gene. Trimming at V came to 4 bases and at J to 6 bases, leaving 8 bases not matched to a gene. The CDR3 runs 15 residues. CDR3 sequence (DNA): TGCGCCAGCAGCCTAGACAGGGGTCCAGCTCAGCCCCAGCATTTT. This translates into CASSLDRGPAQPQHF.

The rearrangement links TRBV6-5 to TRBJ1-1, with 9 nucleotides matching TRBD1. The CDR3 is 15 amino acids. V was pared by 0 bases and J by 4 bases, with 3 bases of the junction left unmatched. Germline CDR1 and CDR2: MNHEY and SVGAGI. The CDR3 loop is CASSYSLGQGTEAFF. CDR3 coding DNA: TGTGCCAGCAGTTACTCCTTGGGACAGGGCACTGAAGCTTTCTTT.

The chain links TRBV29-1 to TRBJ1-4; TRBD1 agrees at 9 bases. The V segment lost 6 bases and the J segment 8 bases; nucleotides outside the gene matches: 4. Germline V CDR1 and CDR2: SQVTM, ANQGSEA. The CDR3 covers 12 residues. CDR3 residues: CSVLGQGEKLFF. The DNA for the CDR3 is TGCAGCGTACTCGGACAGGGGGAAAAACTGTTTTTT.

The chain employs TRBV18 and TRBJ1-5, with 8 bases that match TRBD1. Germline-derived CDR1 and CDR2 are KGHSH and LQKENI. This CDR3 has 13 amino acids. V trimming: 6 bases; J trimming: 4 bases; junction bases outside the gene matches: 2. As DNA, the CDR3 is TGTGCCAGCTCTCGACAGGGGAATCAGCCCCAGCATTTT. This encodes CASSRQGNQPQHF.

This chain connects TRBV30 to TRBJ1-2; the D gene is possibly TRBD1 (5 bases). Germline V gene lookup returns CDR1 GTSNPN and CDR2 SVGIG (reference sequence). The CDR3 spans 12 residues. The germline V and J ends were trimmed by 4 bases and 5 bases, with 11 bases remaining between them. CDR3 DNA: TGTGCCTGGACAGGGTCAGCGTATGGCTACACCTTC. Its translation: CAWTGSAYGYTF.

CDR3 sequence (DNA): TGTGCCAGCAGCAAAGCAATGACTAGCGGTCCCAAAACGGGGGCAGATACGCAGTATTTT. Protein sequence: CASSKAMTSGPKTGADTQYF. The chain couples TRBV21-1 to TRBJ2-3; the table's D call of TRBD2 was not tested on the DNA. TRBV21-1 is a listed pseudogene. The CDR3 consists of 20 residues.

The chain is built from TRBV7-8 and TRBJ1-1, with 9 nucleotides matching TRBD1. Germline V gives CDR1 SGHVS, CDR2 FQNEAQ. V trimming: 5 bases; J trimming: 5 bases; junction bases outside the gene matches: 3. The CDR3 runs to 13 residues. This chain's CDR3 is CASSDRGWTEAFF. The DNA of the CDR3 is TGTGCCAGCAGCGACAGGGGGTGGACTGAAGCTTTCTTT.

The gene calls are TRBV7-9 and TRBJ1-1, with 10 nucleotides matching TRBD1. The CDR3 has 19 amino acids. Germline V gene sequence: CDR1 SEHNR, CDR2 FQNEAQ (reference sequence). V shed 0 bases and J 7 bases; nucleotides not matched to a gene: 17. For the CDR3, the DNA is TGTGCCAGCAGCTTAGCGGGGACAGGGGCGCTGATACATGGTGTTGAAGCTTTCTTT. This codes for CASSLAGTGALIHGVEAFF.

This rearrangement joins TRBV28 to TRBJ1-6; D gene ambiguous. The CDR3 sequence is 15 residues long. V was shortened by 6 bases and J by 5 bases, with 14 bases between the two germline ends. Germline lookup yields CDR1 MDHEN and CDR2 SYDVKM. The DNA for the CDR3 is TGTGCCAGCAGGAACAGCTACCCTAATAATTCACCCCTCCACTTT. It translates to CASRNSYPNNSPLHF.

The rearrangement uses TRBV7-9 and TRBJ2-7, with D perhaps TRBD1 (5 bases). Germline CDR1 is SEHNR and CDR2 is FQNEAQ (reference sequence). Trimming took off 4 bases at V and 3 bases at J, with 10 bases between the two ends. There are 13 residues in the CDR3. CDR3 protein: CASSSTENYEQYF. The CDR3 region has the DNA TGTGCCAGCAGCTCGACAGAGAACTACGAGCAGTACTTC.

The chain recombines TRBV5-1 with TRBJ1-4, with a weak D call TRBD1 (6 bases). V shed 4 bases and J shed 0 bases, with 13 bases lying between them. The CDR3 length is 16 residues. From germline, CDR1 is SGHRS and CDR2 YFSETQ. CDR3 residues: CASSLVGATTNEKLFF. CDR3 nucleotides: TGCGCCAGCAGCCTGGTGGGGGCAACAACTAATGAAAAACTGTTTTTT.

In its sample, this clone was seen a few times. V gene TRBV28 combines with J gene TRBJ2-1; 9 nucleotides line up with TRBD2. From germline, CDR1 is MDHEN and CDR2 SYDVKM. The CDR3 is 16 residues long. J was trimmed by 6 bases and V by 5 bases; bases with no gene match: 11. The CDR3 is CASSNSGRGGTNEQFF. The CDR3, as DNA: TGTGCCAGCAGTAACTCTGGGCGGGGGGGCACCAATGAGCAGTTCTTC.

This clone turned up a few times. The V call is TRBV6-5, the J call TRBJ1-5; D gene ambiguous. The length of the CDR3 is 14 residues. The V end lost 4 bases, the J end lost 0 bases, and 7 bases lay between the germline ends. CDR1 is MNHEY and CDR2 is SVGAGI in the germline V gene. Here the CDR3 reads CASSSQNSNQPQHF. The CDR3 DNA follows: TGTGCCAGCAGTTCCCAAAATAGCAATCAGCCCCAGCATTTT.

This sequence joins TRBV5-4 and TRBJ1-1; 8 bases fit TRBD1. With V trimmed by 3 bases and J by 5 bases, 6 bases remained unmatched. The germline CDR1 and CDR2 sequences are SGHNT and YYREEE (reference sequence). This CDR3 contains 14 residues. The CDR3 region is CASSSDRQGTEAFF. Written as DNA, the CDR3 is TGTGCCAGCAGCTCGGACAGACAGGGGACTGAAGCTTTCTTT.

J is TRBJ1-1 and V is TRBV10-3, with D perhaps matching TRBD1 (5 bases). The length of the CDR3 is 16 residues. Germline V gives CDR1 ENHRY, CDR2 SYGVKD. The V end was cut by 8 bases, the J end by 11 bases, with 30 bases between. CDR3 loop: CAIPPPASKVNGGAFF. The CDR3 nucleotides read TGTGCCATCCCCCCCCCAGCTTCGAAGGTGAACGGGGGGGCTTTCTTT.

The rearrangement joins TRBV5-1 to TRBJ1-6; maybe TRBD1 (6 bases). V lost 1 base and J 14 bases, leaving 22 bases between the germline ends. The germline CDR1 and CDR2 sequences are SGHRS and YFSETQ. The CDR3 consists of 16 residues. Here the CDR3 DNA reads TGCGCCAGCAGCTTGTCTTTCAGTGTCCTAGGGGGTTCCCTCCACTTT. This codes for CASSLSFSVLGGSLHF. Together with reference TRBV5-1 and TRBJ1-6, the CDR3 gives the full variable domain: KAGVTQTPRYLIKTRGQQVTLSCSPISGHRSVSWYQQTPGQGLQFLFEYFSETQRNKGNFPGRFSGRQFSNSRSEMNVSTLELGDSALYLCASSLSFSVLGGSLHFGNGTRLTVT.

The V call is TRBV15, the J call TRBJ2-3, with D possibly TRBD2 on 6 matching bases. Germline V gene sequence: CDR1 LNHNV, CDR2 YYDKDF (reference sequence). The CDR3 extends over 16 amino acids. V shed 0 bases and J shed 13 bases, with 23 bases lying between them. The CDR3 DNA sequence: TGTGCCACCAGCAGAGATTTGCGGGAAAGTGGTTCAACGGAGTATTTT. Its protein is CATSRDLRESGSTEYF.

This chain links TRBV29-1 with TRBJ2-3, with D perhaps matching TRBD1 (8 bases). Trimming pared 5 bases from V and 3 bases from J, leaving 18 bases between. The CDR3 is 15 amino acids. Germline V CDR1 and CDR2: SQVTM, ANQGSEA. CDR3 DNA: TGCAGCGTTCCACAGGGGGGGGCCGGGACAGATACGCAGTATTTT. This encodes CSVPQGGAGTDTQYF.